The sequence of this T cell receptor beta chain was determined in a study of blood T cells in healthy people across ages. A few counts support this clonotype. Antigen unknown. Whole-study findings and limits: The donors' CMV status was not determined, possibly confounding changes in expanded clonotypes.

It was with a sample-barcoded 5' primer and a J-beta primer mix that a second PCR of roughly 6 to 11 cycles was run. With 12 random nucleotides, a template-switch adaptor tagged each individual cDNA molecule. TCRdb fed the 5' RACE reads into MiXCR, producing one record per CDR3 protein. The sample includes more than 500,000 distinct CDR3 sequences, 27% of them seen just once. The V gene's germline CDR1 is SEHNR and CDR2 FQNEAQ (reference sequence). This CDR3 has 17 residues. V was shortened by 0 bases and J by 7 bases, with 18 bases between the two germline ends. The clonotype comes from a woman in her 70s in good health. The source material was blood. This chain joins TRBV7-9 and TRBJ1-4; D gene unclear. In DNA, the CDR3 is TGTGCCAGCAGCTTAGCGGGGAGCGGACGGGGAAGTGAAAAACTGTTTTTT. Amino acids: CASSLAGSGRGSEKLFF. The full variable domain, in which reference TRBV7-9 and TRBJ1-4 provide the parts outside the CDR3, is DTGVSQNPRHKITKRGQNVTFRCDPISEHNRLYWYRQTLGQGPEFLTYFQNEAQLEKSRLLSDRFSAERPKGSFSTLEIQRTEQGDSAMYLCASSLAGSGRGSEKLFFGSGTQLSVL.